The text below deals with one T cell receptor beta chain. Its antigen is unidentified. This CDR3 spans 13 amino acids. V was cut by 3 bases and J by 7 bases, with 10 bases left in between. Germline V gives CDR1 MDHEN, CDR2 SYDVKM. The data are from a study of lymphopenia after photon versus proton radiotherapy. Findings and caveats of the study: Proton therapy kept repertoires fairly stable, unlike photons, which gained effector/memory cells. Survival link was tested only in deceased patients; proton benefit remains a possibility. A bigger post-nadir fall in TCR diversity correlated inversely with survival time in deceased patients. After lymphocyte nadir, photon-treated repertoires showed oligoclonal expansion, especially CD8+ Temra.

Assay: immunoSEQ multiplex PCR; the TCRdb copy retains only in-frame clones and omits some. The sample records tens of thousands of clones, roughly four fifths being singletons. This chain connects TRBV28 to TRBJ1-5; D gene unclear. The input for sequencing was peripheral blood, taken from a patient treated with photon-based radiotherapy. This receptor was taken from a woman aged 45-65 years with pancreatic cancer. CDR3 DNA sequence: TGTGCCAGCAGTTTTAATAGGGAACAGCCCCAGCATTTT. Translated, it gives CASSFNREQPQHF.